The 21 T cell receptor beta chains below were found in one sample sequenced in a study of cytomegalovirus exposure and HLA in healthy donors. Researchers ran the PCR with 60 Vbeta and 13 Jbeta primers. Method: immunoSEQ multiplex PCR; TCRdb's copy keeps in-frame clones and lacks some. The sample shows approximately 100,000 clones, roughly 69% of them seen only once. The sample comprised PBMCs. Receptor source: a man over 45 in good health and CMV-seropositive.

The chain combines TRBV2 with TRBJ2-5; possibly TRBD1 for D (8 bases). The CDR3 covers 15 residues. Trimming cost V 6 bases and J 5 bases, with 19 bases left between them. Germline lookup yields CDR1 SNHLY and CDR2 FYNNEI. The CDR3 region is CASSLPGQGGETQYF. CDR3 nucleotide sequence: TGTGCCAGCAGCTTACCTGGACAGGGAGGGGAGACCCAGTACTTC.

The rearrangement joins TRBV28 to TRBJ1-1; TRBD1 might be the D (6 bases). The CDR3 sequence is 15 residues long. Germline V lookup: CDR1 MDHEN, CDR2 SYDVKM. Deletions cut 6 bases from V and 4 bases from J, with 18 bases between. DNA for the CDR3: TGTGCCAGCAGCCCTCTCTCTCAGGGGAGCACTGAAGCTTTCTTT. It specifies CASSPLSQGSTEAFF. Full variable domain (outside the CDR3, taken from reference TRBV28 and TRBJ1-1): DVKVTQSSRYLVKRTGEKVFLECVQDMDHENMFWYRQDPGLGLRLIYFSYDVKMKEKGDIPEGYSVSREKKERFSLILESASTNQTSMYLCASSPLSQGSTEAFFGQGTRLTVV.

This clone was found a few times. The chain uses TRBV29-1 and TRBJ2-7; possibly TRBD1 for D (6 bases). In germline, CDR1 is SQVTM, CDR2 ANQGSEA. The CDR3 spans 14 residues. V lost 7 bases, J lost 0 bases, and 16 bases lay in between. CDR3 DNA: TGCAGCGCTGCTGACAGGACCCTCTCCTACGAGCAGTACTTC. This translates into CSAADRTLSYEQYF.

The rearrangement links TRBV5-6 to TRBJ1-5; a weak D match, TRBD1 (5 bases). The V end was cut by 1 base, the J end by 5 bases, with 13 bases between. The CDR3 totals 15 residues. Germline V CDR1 and CDR2: SGHDT, YYEEEE. For the CDR3, the DNA is TGTGCCAGCAGCTTGACAGGTATTTCTTATCAGCCCCAGCATTTT. It specifies CASSLTGISYQPQHF.

Notes on this clone: The junction differs from germline at one of its ends, possibly a read error. This chain uses TRBV2 with TRBJ2-6; a weak D match, TRBD1 (5 bases). The CDR3 runs to 17 residues. Germline-derived CDR1 and CDR2 are SNHLY and FYNNEI. Here the CDR3 DNA reads TGTGCCAGCAGTGGGCAGGGCTCTCCCTCTGGGGCCAACGGCCTGACTTTC. Protein: CASSGQGSPSGANGLTF.

This clone came up a few times. The CDR3 DNA reads TGTGCCAGCAGCCGTGGACTAGGGACTTACAATGAGCAGTTCTTC. It translates to CASSRGLGTYNEQFF. The rearrangement joins TRBV21-1 to TRBJ2-1; the table's D call TRBD2 went unverified against the DNA. TRBV21-1 is a pseudogene. The CDR3 runs 15 residues.

J is TRBJ2-3 and V is TRBV5-5; 10 bases are shared with TRBD2. The CDR3 loop spans 15 amino acids. CDR1 and CDR2 (germline): SGHKS, YYEKEE (reference sequence). V shed 2 bases and J 4 bases; nucleotides not matched to a gene: 4. CDR3 in DNA: TGTGCCAGCAGCTTTACTAGCGGGAACCCAGATACGCAGTATTTT. Translation: CASSFTSGNPDTQYF. Complete variable domain (other parts from reference TRBV5-5 and TRBJ2-3): DAGVTQSPTHLIKTRGQQVTLRCSPISGHKSVSWYQQVLGQGPQFIFQYYEKEERGRGNFPDRFSARQFPNYSSELNVNALLLGDSALYLCASSFTSGNPDTQYFGPGTRLTVL.

Only one count was recorded for this clone. V usage is TRBV6-6 and J usage is TRBJ1-2, with a weak D call TRBD1 (5 bases). CDR1 and CDR2 (germline): MNHNY, SVGAGI (reference sequence). The CDR3 is made up of 16 amino acids. Trimming removed 2 bases at V and 0 bases at J, with 13 bases between. The DNA of the CDR3 is TGTGCCAGCAGTTACGGGGGGACCCTAGCTAACTATGGCTACACCTTC. Its translation: CASSYGGTLANYGYTF.

The chain recombines TRBV5-1 with TRBJ1-1; D is unclear. The CDR3 has 16 amino acids. V was clipped by 4 bases and J by 1 base, with 17 bases between them. Germline V gene data show CDR1 as SGHRS and CDR2 as YFSETQ. The CDR3 is CASSPSTAGPNTEAFF. In nucleotides, the CDR3 is TGCGCCAGCAGCCCCTCCACAGCTGGCCCGAACACTGAAGCTTTCTTT.

The V and J genes are TRBV5-1 and TRBJ1-2; maybe TRBD1 (5 bases). Trimming took off 1 base at V and 6 bases at J, with 16 bases between the two ends. CDR3 length: 15 residues. Germline CDR1 is SGHRS and CDR2 is YFSETQ. The CDR3 here is CASSLTGAPSDGYTF. In DNA, the CDR3 is TGCGCCAGCAGCTTGACAGGAGCCCCTAGTGATGGCTACACCTTC.

The chain links TRBV29-1 to TRBJ1-2; 10 nucleotides line up with TRBD1. V shed 6 bases, J shed 7 bases, and the junction held 8 bases outside the gene matches. Germline CDR1 reads SQVTM; CDR2 reads ANQGSEA. CDR3 length: 13 amino acids. DNA of the CDR3: TGCAGCGTGCCGACAGGGGGCAAGGGTGGCTACACCTTC. Amino acids: CSVPTGGKGGYTF.

The V call is TRBV27, the J call TRBJ2-7; the match to TRBD2 covers 8 bases. The germline CDR1 and CDR2 sequences are MNHEY and SMNVEV (reference sequence). The V segment lost 5 bases and the J segment 3 bases; nucleotides outside the gene matches: 6. CDR3 length: 14 amino acids. The CDR3: CASSSGRGIYEQYF. The CDR3 DNA reads TGTGCCAGCAGTAGCGGGAGAGGGATCTACGAGCAGTACTTC.

This rearrangement joins TRBV27 to TRBJ1-2, with TRBD1 matching over 7 bases. Germline trimming cut 4 bases from V and 5 bases from J; bases unmatched to any gene: 10. Germline CDR1 is MNHEY and CDR2 is SMNVEV (reference sequence). CDR3 length equals 15 residues. CDR3 sequence reads: CASSSLDRVPYGYTF. The CDR3 DNA reads TGTGCCAGCAGTTCGCTTGACAGGGTACCTTATGGCTACACCTTC.

The chain links TRBV5-1 to TRBJ2-2; 7 nucleotides agree with TRBD1. Unmatched junction bases numbered 7, after V lost 2 bases and J lost 3 bases. The V gene's germline CDR1 is SGHRS and CDR2 YFSETQ. The CDR3 has 16 amino acids. The CDR3 here is CASSLQGSSHTGELFF. The CDR3 DNA reads as TGCGCCAGCAGCTTACAGGGGTCCTCGCACACCGGGGAGCTGTTTTTT.

The chain recombines TRBV9 with TRBJ1-1; a possible D gene is TRBD1 (5 bases). CDR3 size: 13 residues. The germline V gene has CDR1 SGDLS and CDR2 YYNGEE. Trimming took 0 bases from V and 10 from J, leaving 13 bases between them. The CDR3 loop is CASSVASQGGAFF. For the CDR3, the DNA is TGTGCCAGCAGCGTAGCTTCTCAGGGAGGAGCTTTCTTT.

This chain connects TRBV30 to TRBJ1-1; the D gene is possibly TRBD1 (6 bases). Trimming stripped 1 base from V and 1 base from J, with 16 bases between. The CDR3 has 16 amino acids. Germline CDR1 GTSNPN, CDR2 SVGIG (reference sequence). The CDR3 spells CAWSDLRSRGNTEAFF. Here the CDR3 DNA reads TGTGCCTGGAGTGACCTCCGTTCCAGGGGGAACACTGAAGCTTTCTTT.

V gene TRBV6-1 combines with J gene TRBJ1-5; no definite D call. Germline CDR1 is MNHNS and CDR2 is SASEGT. CDR3 length: 14 residues. Trimming took off 2 bases at V and 7 bases at J, with 12 bases between the two ends. The CDR3 DNA reads TGTGCCAGCAGTGAAAGGTTAGGCGGGCAGCCCCAGCATTTT. This encodes CASSERLGGQPQHF.

The chain uses TRBV5-4 and TRBJ2-3, with 9 bases fitting TRBD2. Trimming at V came to 4 bases and at J to 2 bases, leaving 8 bases not matched to a gene. CDR1 SGHNT and CDR2 YYREEE come from the germline V gene (reference sequence). This CDR3 comprises 16 residues. The CDR3 DNA follows: TGTGCCAGCAGCGCGGCGACTAGCGGACCCACAGATACGCAGTATTTT. Its translation: CASSAATSGPTDTQYF. Supplemented by reference TRBV5-4 and TRBJ2-3, the full variable domain reads ETGVTQSPTHLIKTRGQQVTLRCSSQSGHNTVSWYQQALGQGPQFIFQYYREEENGRGNFPPRFSGLQFPNYSSELNVNALELDDSALYLCASSAATSGPTDTQYFGPGTRLTVL.

The rearrangement joins TRBV5-6 to TRBJ2-6; D may be TRBD1 (5 bases). Germline CDR1 and CDR2: SGHDT and YYEEEE. This CDR3 region has 15 residues. The V end was cut by 0 bases, the J end by 1 base, with 5 bases between. The CDR3 loop reads CASSLGQSGANVLTF. The CDR3 region has the DNA TGTGCCAGCAGCTTGGGACAGTCTGGGGCCAACGTCCTGACTTTC.

J is TRBJ2-2 and V is TRBV4-1; TRBD2 matches 8 bases. This CDR3 is built from 14 residues. Germline-derived CDR1 and CDR2 are MGHRA and YSYEKL. Trimming at V came to 6 bases and at J to 5 bases, leaving 5 bases not matched to a gene. CDR3 protein: CASRSAGGTGELFF. DNA of the CDR3: TGCGCCAGCAGGTCTGCGGGAGGTACCGGGGAGCTGTTTTTT.

The chain recombines TRBV4-2 with TRBJ1-1; tentatively, D is TRBD1 (6 bases). Between the trimmed V and J ends, which lost 0 bases and 4 bases, there was a span of 15 bases. Germline-derived CDR1 and CDR2 are LGHNA and YNFKEQ. The CDR3 length is 16 residues. CDR3 in amino acids: CASSQDGQGLPTEAFF. The CDR3 coding sequence is TGTGCCAGCAGCCAAGACGGGCAGGGGCTCCCCACTGAAGCTTTCTTT.